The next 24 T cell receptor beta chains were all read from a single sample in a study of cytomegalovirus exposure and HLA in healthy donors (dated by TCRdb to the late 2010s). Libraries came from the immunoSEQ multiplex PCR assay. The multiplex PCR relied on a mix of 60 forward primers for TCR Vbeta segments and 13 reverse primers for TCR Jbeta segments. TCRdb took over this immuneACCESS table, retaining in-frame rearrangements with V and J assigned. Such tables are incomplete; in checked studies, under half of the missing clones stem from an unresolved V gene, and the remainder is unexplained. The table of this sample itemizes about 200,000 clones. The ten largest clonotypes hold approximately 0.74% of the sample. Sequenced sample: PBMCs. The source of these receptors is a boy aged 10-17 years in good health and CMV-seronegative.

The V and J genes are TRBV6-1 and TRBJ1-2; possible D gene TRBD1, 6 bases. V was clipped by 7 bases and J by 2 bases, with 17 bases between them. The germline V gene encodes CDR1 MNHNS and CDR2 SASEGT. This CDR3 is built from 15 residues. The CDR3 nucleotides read TGTGCCAGCAATGGACTTACAGGGTGGAACTATGGCTACACCTTC. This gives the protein CASNGLTGWNYGYTF.

CDR3 protein: CASSLLYTDTQYF. CDR3 DNA: TGTGCCAGTAGTCTCCTTTACACAGATACGCAGTATTTT. This chain connects TRBV19 to TRBJ2-3; no reliable D call. CDR1 and CDR2 from the germline V gene are LNHDA and SQIVND (reference sequence). The germline V and J ends were trimmed by 5 bases and 2 bases, with 8 bases remaining between them. The CDR3 runs to 13 residues.

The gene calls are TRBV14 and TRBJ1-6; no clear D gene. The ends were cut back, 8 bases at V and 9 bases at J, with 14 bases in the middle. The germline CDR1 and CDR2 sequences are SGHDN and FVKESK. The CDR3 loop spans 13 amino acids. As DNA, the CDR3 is TGTGCCAGCCACAGTTCAGGCGCTTCACCCCTCCACTTT. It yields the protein CASHSSGASPLHF.

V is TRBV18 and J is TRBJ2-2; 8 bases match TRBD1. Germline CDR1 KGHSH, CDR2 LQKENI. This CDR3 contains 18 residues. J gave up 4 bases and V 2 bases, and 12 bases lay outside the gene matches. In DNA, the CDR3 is TGTGCCAGCTCACCATTCTTTTTGGACAGGGAATTCACCGGGGAGCTGTTTTTT. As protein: CASSPFFLDREFTGELFF. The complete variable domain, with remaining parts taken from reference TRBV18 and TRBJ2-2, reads NAGVMQNPRHLVRRRGQEARLRCSPMKGHSHVYWYRQLPEEGLKFMVYLQKENIIDESGMPKERFSAEFPKEGPSILRIQQVVRGDSAAYFCASSPFFLDREFTGELFFGEGSRLTVL.

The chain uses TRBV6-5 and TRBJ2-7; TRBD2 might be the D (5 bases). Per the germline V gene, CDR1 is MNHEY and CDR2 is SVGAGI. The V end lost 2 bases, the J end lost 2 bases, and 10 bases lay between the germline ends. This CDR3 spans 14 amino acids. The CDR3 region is CASSYIYGTYEQYF. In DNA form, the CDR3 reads TGTGCCAGCAGTTACATCTACGGGACCTACGAGCAGTACTTC.

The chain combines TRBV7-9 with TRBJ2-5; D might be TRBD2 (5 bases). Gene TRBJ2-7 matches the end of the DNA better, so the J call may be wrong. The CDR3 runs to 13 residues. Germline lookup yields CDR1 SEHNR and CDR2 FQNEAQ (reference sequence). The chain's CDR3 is CASSSLASYEQYF. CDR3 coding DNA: TGTGCCAGCAGTTCTCTAGCTTCCTACGAGCAGTACTTC.

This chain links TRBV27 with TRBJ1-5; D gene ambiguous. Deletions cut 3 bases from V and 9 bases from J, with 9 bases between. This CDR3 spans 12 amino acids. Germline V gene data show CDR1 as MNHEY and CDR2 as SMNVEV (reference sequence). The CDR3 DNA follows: TGTGCCAGCAGTTTTCCAGGTGGGCCCCAGCATTTT. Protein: CASSFPGGPQHF.

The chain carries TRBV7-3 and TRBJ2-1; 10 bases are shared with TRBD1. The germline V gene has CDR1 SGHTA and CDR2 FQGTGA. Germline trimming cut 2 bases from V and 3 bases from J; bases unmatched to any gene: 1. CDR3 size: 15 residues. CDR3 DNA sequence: TGTGCCAGCAGCTTATGGACAGGGGGCTACAATGAGCAGTTCTTC. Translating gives CASSLWTGGYNEQFF.

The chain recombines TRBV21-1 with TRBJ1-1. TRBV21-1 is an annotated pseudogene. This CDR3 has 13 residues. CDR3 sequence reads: CASPKAGATEAFF. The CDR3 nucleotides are TGTGCCAGTCCTAAGGCGGGGGCCACTGAAGCTTTCTTT.

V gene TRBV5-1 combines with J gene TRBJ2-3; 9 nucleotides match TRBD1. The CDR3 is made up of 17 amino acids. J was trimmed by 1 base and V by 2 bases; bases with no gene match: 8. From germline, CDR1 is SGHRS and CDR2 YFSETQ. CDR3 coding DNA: TGCGCCAGCAGCTTTAACGGACAGGGGCGCGGCACAGATACGCAGTATTTT. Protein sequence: CASSFNGQGRGTDTQYF.

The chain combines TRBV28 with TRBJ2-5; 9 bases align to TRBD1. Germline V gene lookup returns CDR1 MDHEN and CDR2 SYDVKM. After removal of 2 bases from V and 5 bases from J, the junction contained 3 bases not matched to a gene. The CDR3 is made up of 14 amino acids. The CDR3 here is CASSLVDRGETQYF. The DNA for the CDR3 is TGTGCCAGCAGTTTAGTTGACAGGGGGGAGACCCAGTACTTC.

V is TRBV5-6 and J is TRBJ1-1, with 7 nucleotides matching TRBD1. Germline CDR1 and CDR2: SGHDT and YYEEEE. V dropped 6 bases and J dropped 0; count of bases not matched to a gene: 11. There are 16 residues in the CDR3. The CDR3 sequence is CASNSLLGQLNTEAFF. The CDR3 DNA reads TGTGCCAGCAATAGCTTGCTGGGACAGCTGAACACTGAAGCTTTCTTT. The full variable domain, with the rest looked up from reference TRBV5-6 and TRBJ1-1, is DAGVTQSPTHLIKTRGQQVTLRCSPKSGHDTVSWYQQALGQGPQFIFQYYEEEERQRGNFPDRFSGHQFPNYSSELNVNALLLGDSALYLCASNSLLGQLNTEAFFGQGTRLTVV.

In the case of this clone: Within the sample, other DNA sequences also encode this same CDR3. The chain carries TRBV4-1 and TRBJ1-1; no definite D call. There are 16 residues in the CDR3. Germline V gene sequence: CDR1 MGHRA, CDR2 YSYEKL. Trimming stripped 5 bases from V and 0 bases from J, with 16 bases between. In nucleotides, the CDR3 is TGCGCCAGCAGCTATAGCTTGTTGGTAATGAACACTGAAGCTTTCTTT. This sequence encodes CASSYSLLVMNTEAFF.

The CDR3 region is CASSFAAGGETEAFF. The CDR3 DNA follows: TGTGCCAGCAGTTTCGCCGCGGGGGGCGAGACTGAAGCTTTCTTT. The rearrangement links TRBV6-5 to TRBJ1-1, with D tentatively TRBD1 (6 bases). The germline V gene encodes CDR1 MNHEY and CDR2 SVGAGI. Trimming took 4 bases from V and 5 from J, leaving 17 bases between them. This CDR3 spans 15 amino acids.

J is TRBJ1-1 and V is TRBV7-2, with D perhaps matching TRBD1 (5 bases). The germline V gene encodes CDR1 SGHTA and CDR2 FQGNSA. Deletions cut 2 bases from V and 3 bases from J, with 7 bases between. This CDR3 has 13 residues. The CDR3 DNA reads TGTGCCAGCAGCTTAACACAGGACACTGAAGCTTTCTTT. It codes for CASSLTQDTEAFF.

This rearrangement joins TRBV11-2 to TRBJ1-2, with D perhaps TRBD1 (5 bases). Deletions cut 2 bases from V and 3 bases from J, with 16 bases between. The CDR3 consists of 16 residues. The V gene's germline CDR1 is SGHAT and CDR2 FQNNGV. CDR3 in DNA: TGTGCCAGCAGCTTAAGGCGATCAGGGTTAGACTATGGCTACACCTTC. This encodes CASSLRRSGLDYGYTF.

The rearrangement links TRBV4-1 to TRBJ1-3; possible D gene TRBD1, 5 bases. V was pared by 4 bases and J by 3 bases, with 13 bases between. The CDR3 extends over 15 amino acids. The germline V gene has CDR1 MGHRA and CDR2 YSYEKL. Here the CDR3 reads CASSLRPRDGNTIYF. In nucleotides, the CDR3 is TGCGCCAGCAGCCTCCGTCCCAGGGATGGAAACACCATATATTTT.

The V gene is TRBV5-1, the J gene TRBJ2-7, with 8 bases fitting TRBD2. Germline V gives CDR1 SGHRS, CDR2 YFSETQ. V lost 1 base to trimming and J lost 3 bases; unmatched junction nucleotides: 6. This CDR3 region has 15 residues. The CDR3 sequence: CASSLISGVGYEQYF. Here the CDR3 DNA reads TGCGCCAGCAGCTTGATTAGCGGGGTAGGCTACGAGCAGTACTTC.

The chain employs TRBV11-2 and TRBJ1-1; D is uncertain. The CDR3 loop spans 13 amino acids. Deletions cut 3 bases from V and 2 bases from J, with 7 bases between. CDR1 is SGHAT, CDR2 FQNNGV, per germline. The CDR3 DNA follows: TGTGCCAGCAGCTTCCTGACTAACACTGAAGCTTTCTTT. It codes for CASSFLTNTEAFF.

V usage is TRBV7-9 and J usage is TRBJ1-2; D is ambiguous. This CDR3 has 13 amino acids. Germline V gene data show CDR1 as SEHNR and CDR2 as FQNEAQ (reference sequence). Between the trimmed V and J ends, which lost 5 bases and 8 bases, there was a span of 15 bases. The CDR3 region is CASSPDGAGGYTF. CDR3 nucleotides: TGTGCCAGCAGCCCGGATGGTGCGGGAGGCTACACCTTC. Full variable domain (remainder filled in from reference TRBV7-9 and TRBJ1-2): DTGVSQNPRHKITKRGQNVTFRCDPISEHNRLYWYRQTLGQGPEFLTYFQNEAQLEKSRLLSDRFSAERPKGSFSTLEIQRTEQGDSAMYLCASSPDGAGGYTFGSGTRLTVV.

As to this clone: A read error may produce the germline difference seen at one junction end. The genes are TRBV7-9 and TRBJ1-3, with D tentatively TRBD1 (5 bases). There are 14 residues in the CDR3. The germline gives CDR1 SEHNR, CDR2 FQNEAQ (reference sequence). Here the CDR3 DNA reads TGTGCCAGCAGCTTAATACTTGGGTCGATCCGGGACTCATTT. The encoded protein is CASSLILGSIRDSF.

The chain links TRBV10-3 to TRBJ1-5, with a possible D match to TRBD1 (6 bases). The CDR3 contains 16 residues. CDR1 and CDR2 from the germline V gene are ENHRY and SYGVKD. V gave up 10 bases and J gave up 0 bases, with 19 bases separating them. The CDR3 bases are TGTGCCACCAAGGGGGAGGGAGACTTTAGCAATCAGCCCCAGCATTTT. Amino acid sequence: CATKGEGDFSNQPQHF.

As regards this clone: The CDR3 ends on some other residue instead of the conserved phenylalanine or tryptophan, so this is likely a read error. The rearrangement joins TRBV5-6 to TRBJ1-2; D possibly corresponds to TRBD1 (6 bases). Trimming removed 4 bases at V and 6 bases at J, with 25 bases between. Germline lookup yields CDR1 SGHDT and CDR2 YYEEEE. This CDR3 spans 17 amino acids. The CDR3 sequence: CASSEWTEAFVMDGYTL. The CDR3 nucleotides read TGTGCCAGCAGCGAGTGGACAGAGGCCTTCGTGATGGATGGCTACACCCTC.

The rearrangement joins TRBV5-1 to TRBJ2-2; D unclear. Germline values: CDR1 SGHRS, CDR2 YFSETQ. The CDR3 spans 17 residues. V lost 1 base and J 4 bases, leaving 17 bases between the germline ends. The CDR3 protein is CASSLTQLKSGTGELFF. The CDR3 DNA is TGCGCCAGCAGCTTGACCCAGCTGAAGTCGGGCACCGGGGAGCTGTTTTTT.